This T cell receptor beta chain was found in a study of early T cells in non-severe SARS-CoV-2 infection. Using its own MiXCR run on the 5' RACE reads, TCRdb lists one record per CDR3 protein. Among around 60,000 distinct CDR3 sequences listed, about 11% were seen once. This clonotype was found a few times. Sample: whole blood, taken at baseline. The TCR sequence derives from an adult who was a healthcare worker with PCR-confirmed SARS-CoV-2 infection or an uninfected control (not recorded which).

CDR3 coding DNA: TGTGCCAGCAGCTTAGTTAACCCCTCTGGCACAGATACGCAGTATTTT. Protein: CASSLVNPSGTDTQYF. This sequence joins TRBV7-8 and TRBJ2-3; D not resolved. The CDR3 runs to 16 residues. V was cut by 1 base and J by 1 base, with 12 bases left in between. CDR1 is SGHVS and CDR2 is FQNEAQ in the germline V gene.